This entry lists 15 T cell receptor beta chains sequenced from one sample in a study of blood T cell repertoires in COVID-19. TCRdb's copy holds only in-frame clones and misses some; the assay was immunoSEQ multiplex PCR. The sample records 150,000 or so clones, around 83% being singletons. Sequenced input: peripheral blood. All receptors derive from a woman in her fifties or sixties with acute or convalescent COVID-19.

The V and J genes are TRBV7-9 and TRBJ1-5, with D unclear. In germline, CDR1 is SEHNR, CDR2 FQNEAQ (reference sequence). The V gene lost 2 bases and the J gene lost 7 bases, with 12 bases spanning the gap. This CDR3 spans 14 amino acids. The CDR3 region has the DNA TGTGCCAGCAGCTTACGTCCGGGGTTGCAGCCCCAGCATTTT. Its translation: CASSLRPGLQPQHF.

The chain employs TRBV6-4 and TRBJ1-1, with D maybe TRBD1 (6 bases). The V gene lost 6 bases and the J gene lost 5 bases, with 13 bases spanning the gap. CDR1 is MRHNA, CDR2 SNTAGT, per germline. The CDR3 extends over 13 amino acids. The CDR3 DNA follows: TGTGCCAGCAGAACAGGGCCGGGGACTGAAGCTTTCTTT. This gives the protein CASRTGPGTEAFF.

This chain uses TRBV6-5 with TRBJ1-4; D possibly corresponds to TRBD1 (5 bases). This CDR3 comprises 15 residues. CDR1 and CDR2 from the germline V gene are MNHEY and SVGAGI. The ends were cut back, 0 bases at V and 8 bases at J, with 13 bases in the middle. The CDR3 DNA follows: TGTGCCAGCAGTTACTCGGGCCAGGGTGGAGAAAAACTGTTTTTT. Translating gives CASSYSGQGGEKLFF.

The chain combines TRBV7-9 with TRBJ2-7; D call uncertain. From germline, CDR1 is SEHNR and CDR2 FQNEAQ (reference sequence). The length of the CDR3 is 14 residues. V gave up 0 bases and J gave up 3 bases, with 9 bases separating them. The CDR3 here is CASSLAQSDYEQYV. The CDR3 coding sequence is TGTGCCAGCAGCTTAGCGCAATCAGACTACGAGCAGTACGTC.

This clone was seen just once. The chain employs TRBV6-5 and TRBJ1-3; 8 nucleotides match TRBD1. Unmatched junction bases numbered 10, after V lost 10 bases and J lost 2 bases. The length of the CDR3 is 15 residues. Germline V gives CDR1 MNHEY, CDR2 SVGAGI. The CDR3 reads CATQPRGLPGNTIYF. DNA of the CDR3: TGTGCCACTCAACCCAGGGGGCTTCCTGGAAACACCATATATTTT.

The chain recombines TRBV27 with TRBJ1-5; possibly TRBD1 for D (6 bases). This CDR3 is built from 15 residues. Trimming took off 6 bases at V and 1 base at J, with 13 bases between the two ends. Germline CDR1 reads MNHEY; CDR2 reads SMNVEV (reference sequence). CDR3 residues: CASRVGQTSNQPQHF. The CDR3 DNA sequence: TGTGCCAGCAGGGTGGGACAAACAAGCAATCAGCCCCAGCATTTT.

The chain recombines TRBV5-4 with TRBJ1-6; no definite D call. The germline gives CDR1 SGHNT, CDR2 YYREEE (reference sequence). V was shortened by 3 bases and J by 4 bases, with 11 bases between the two germline ends. The CDR3 spans 15 residues. The CDR3 sequence: CASSYGYEYNSPLHF. The CDR3 DNA follows: TGTGCCAGCAGCTACGGTTACGAGTATAATTCACCCCTCCACTTT.

The V gene is TRBV3-1 (or the pseudogene TRBV3-2), the J gene TRBJ2-7; 11 bases fit TRBD2. The CDR3 runs to 15 residues. Germline loops: CDR1 LGHDT, CDR2 YNNKEL (reference sequence). Germline trimming cut 1 base from V and 5 bases from J; bases unmatched to any gene: 4. The CDR3 reads CASSQVAGGHNEQYF. The CDR3 DNA reads as TGTGCCAGCAGCCAAGTAGCGGGGGGGCATAACGAGCAGTACTTC.

The chain combines TRBV4-1 with TRBJ1-4, with 7 bases matching TRBD1. V dropped 0 bases and J dropped 7; count of bases not matched to a gene: 8. Germline V gene data show CDR1 as MGHRA and CDR2 as YSYEKL. CDR3 length equals 16 residues. The CDR3 spells CASSQEARQGGEKLFF. DNA of the CDR3: TGCGCCAGCAGCCAAGAGGCGAGACAGGGAGGTGAAAAACTGTTTTTT.

V and J are TRBV19 and TRBJ1-1; TRBD1 aligns across 8 bases. The V segment lost 11 bases and the J segment 11 bases; nucleotides outside the gene matches: 16. There are 13 residues in the CDR3. CDR1 LNHDA and CDR2 SQIVND come from the germline V gene (reference sequence). As DNA, the CDR3 is TGTGCCTCATCCGACAGGGGCGGAGAGTCGGCTTTCTTT. Its protein product is CASSDRGGESAFF.

The rearrangement uses TRBV2 and TRBJ1-4, with 7 bases lining up with TRBD1. CDR1 and CDR2 from the germline V gene are SNHLY and FYNNEI. This CDR3 spans 15 amino acids. The J segment lost 2 bases and the V segment lost 3 bases, leaving 3 bases of the junction unmatched. This CDR3 is CASSEEQGTNEKLFF. The CDR3 region has the DNA TGTGCCAGCAGTGAGGAACAGGGGACTAATGAAAAACTGTTTTTT.

This chain links TRBV5-1 with TRBJ2-7; maybe TRBD2 (6 bases). The CDR3 contains 14 residues. Per the germline V gene, CDR1 is SGHRS and CDR2 is YFSETQ. V lost 3 bases, J lost 6 bases, and 16 bases lay in between. DNA of the CDR3: TGCGCCAGCAGCTACCTAGTGGCGGGACGCGAGCAGTACTTC. This codes for CASSYLVAGREQYF.

V is TRBV5-1 and J is TRBJ2-6, with 11 bases identical to TRBD2. The CDR3 is made up of 16 amino acids. Germline values: CDR1 SGHRS, CDR2 YFSETQ. The ends lost 5 bases at V and 2 bases at J; junction bases unmatched: 3. CDR3 bases: TGCGCCAGCAGTTTAGCGGGGGGGCCTGGGGCCAACGTCCTGACTTTC. As protein: CASSLAGGPGANVLTF. Complete variable domain (other parts from reference TRBV5-1 and TRBJ2-6): KAGVTQTPRYLIKTRGQQVTLSCSPISGHRSVSWYQQTPGQGLQFLFEYFSETQRNKGNFPGRFSGRQFSNSRSEMNVSTLELGDSALYLCASSLAGGPGANVLTFGAGSRLTVL.

V usage is TRBV11-2 and J usage is TRBJ2-3; D not certain. Trimming removed 2 bases at V and 6 bases at J, with 9 bases between. Germline CDR1 SGHAT, CDR2 FQNNGV. This CDR3 has 13 amino acids. The CDR3 DNA follows: TGTGCCAGCAGCTTAATGTTCCGGGATACGCAGTATTTT. Translating gives CASSLMFRDTQYF.

The V and J genes are TRBV30 and TRBJ2-3; 8 bases line up with TRBD2. Trimming removed 2 bases from V and 4 bases from J; junction bases left unmatched: 5. This CDR3 is built from 14 residues. Germline CDR1 reads GTSNPN; CDR2 reads SVGIG (reference sequence). CDR3 loop: CAWSLGGAPDTQYF. In DNA, the CDR3 is TGTGCCTGGAGTCTCGGGGGGGCCCCAGATACGCAGTATTTT. Looking up the rest from reference TRBV30 and TRBJ2-3 gives the full variable domain: SQTIHQWPATLVQPVGSPLSLECTVEGTSNPNLYWYRQAAGRGLQLLFYSVGIGQISSEVPQNLSASRPQDRQFILSSKKLLLSDSGFYLCAWSLGGAPDTQYFGPGTRLTVL.